This entry features one T cell receptor beta chain sequence. As yet, its antigen is unknown. The read ends 3 residues shy of where the CDR3 ends; the end is completed using the germline J gene. This table comes from immunoSEQ multiplex PCR, and its TCRdb copy is limited to in-frame clones, with some not included. Listed here are 15,000 to 20,000 clones without any singletons, the top ten holding less than 8%. This sample was included in a study of T cell clonality in common variable immunodeficiency. Study conclusions and caveats: In common variable immunodeficiency, TCR beta chains reportedly carried fewer deletions and N-nucleotide insertions.

J was trimmed by 2 bases and V by 4 bases; bases with no gene match: 5. Germline V CDR1 and CDR2: SGHRS, YFSETQ. CDR3 size: 14 residues. The source is a human donor with common variable immunodeficiency. The sample was peripheral blood mononuclear cells. The V gene is TRBV5-1, the J gene TRBJ2-5; 7 nucleotides align to TRBD1. The CDR3 is CASSLGGEQETQYF. The DNA read from the CDR3 is TGCGCCAGCAGCCTAGGGGGCGAACAAGAGACC. The whole variable domain, filled in from reference TRBV5-1 and TRBJ2-5, reads KAGVTQTPRYLIKTRGQQVTLSCSPISGHRSVSWYQQTPGQGLQFLFEYFSETQRNKGNFPGRFSGRQFSNSRSEMNVSTLELGDSALYLCASSLGGEQETQYFGPGTRLLVL.